Below are 27 T cell receptor beta chains sequenced from a single sample in a study of blood T cell repertoires in COVID-19. The assay was immunoSEQ multiplex PCR, and TCRdb's table has in-frame clones only and misses some. This table holds approximately 26,000 clones, roughly 82% found once. The specimen was peripheral blood. These receptors originate from a man older than 75 with active or convalescent COVID-19.

The rearrangement links TRBV5-1 to TRBJ1-2; the match to TRBD1 covers 8 bases. Germline assignment: CDR1 SGHRS and CDR2 YFSETQ. CDR3 length equals 17 residues. Germline trimming cut 0 bases from V and 3 bases from J; bases unmatched to any gene: 10. CDR3: CASSLAATGAGDYGYTF. CDR3 in DNA: TGCGCCAGCAGCTTGGCCGCGACAGGGGCTGGGGACTATGGCTACACCTTC.

The chain is built from TRBV15 and TRBJ1-1; D ambiguous. The CDR3 has 13 residues. CDR1 LNHNV and CDR2 YYDKDF come from the germline V gene (reference sequence). V was clipped by 1 base and J by 0 bases, with 3 bases between them. The CDR3 coding sequence is TGTGCCACCAGCAGAGCCTTGAACACTGAAGCTTTCTTT. As protein: CATSRALNTEAFF.

The gene calls are TRBV4-2 and TRBJ2-7; 16 bases are shared with TRBD2. Germline values: CDR1 LGHNA, CDR2 YNFKEQ. CDR3 length: 17 residues. V trimming: 4 bases; J trimming: 4 bases; junction bases outside the gene matches: 7. For the CDR3, the DNA is TGTGCCAGCAGCCGAGGGACTAGCGGGGGGGCCGGGTACGAGCAGTACTTC. Translation gives CASSRGTSGGAGYEQYF.

The rearrangement joins TRBV19 to TRBJ2-2; 7 bases agree with TRBD1. With 5 bases clipped from V and 6 bases from J, the junction kept 9 bases outside the gene matches. The germline CDR1 and CDR2 sequences are LNHDA and SQIVND (reference sequence). CDR3 length: 15 residues. CDR3 nucleotide sequence: TGTGCCAGTAGTTTAGCCGGGACAGTCCCCGGGGAGCTGTTTTTT. Translating it yields CASSLAGTVPGELFF.

The chain links TRBV12-5 to TRBJ2-7, with D maybe TRBD2 (5 bases). Germline V lookup: CDR1 LGHNT, CDR2 FRNRAP. The CDR3 is 14 residues long. The V end was cut by 2 bases, the J end by 0 bases, with 8 bases between. The CDR3 here is CASGLSSPSYEQYF. CDR3 nucleotides: TGTGCTAGTGGTTTGTCTAGCCCCTCCTACGAGCAGTACTTC. Supplemented by reference TRBV12-5 and TRBJ2-7, the full variable domain reads DARVTQTPRHKVTEMGQEVTMRCQPILGHNTVFWYRQTMMQGLELLAYFRNRAPLDDSGMPKDRFSAEMPDATLATLKIQPSEPRDSAVYFCASGLSSPSYEQYFGPGTRLTVT.

V gene TRBV11-2 combines with J gene TRBJ2-1, with D hard to call. This CDR3 is built from 15 residues. From germline, CDR1 is SGHAT and CDR2 FQNNGV. The V end was cut by 1 base, the J end by 0 bases, with 7 bases between. CDR3 sequence reads: CASSLGRSSYNEQFF. The CDR3 nucleotides read TGTGCCAGCAGCTTAGGTCGGAGCTCCTACAATGAGCAGTTCTTC.

There are a few counts of this clone. The rearrangement joins TRBV18 to TRBJ2-7; D may be TRBD2 (5 bases). Germline CDR1 KGHSH, CDR2 LQKENI. The CDR3 extends over 15 amino acids. Trimming took off 6 bases at V and 3 bases at J, with 18 bases between the two ends. The CDR3 region has the DNA TGTGCCAGCTCGCTACTCCCGATGGGAGTCTACGAGCAGTACTTC. This codes for CASSLLPMGVYEQYF.

This clone was counted once. The rearrangement uses TRBV27 and TRBJ2-5; 8 nucleotides align to TRBD1. CDR3 length: 13 amino acids. Germline trimming cut 5 bases from V and 5 bases from J; bases unmatched to any gene: 4. The V gene's germline CDR1 is MNHEY and CDR2 SMNVEV (reference sequence). CDR3 amino acids: CASSRDRRETQYF. In DNA, the CDR3 is TGTGCCAGCAGTAGGGACAGGAGGGAGACCCAGTACTTC.

This sequence joins TRBV7-9 and TRBJ2-5, with 7 bases identical to TRBD1. The junction had 2 bases not matched to a gene; V was cut back by 6 bases and J by 1 base. CDR3 length: 13 residues. The germline V gene encodes CDR1 SEHNR and CDR2 FQNEAQ (reference sequence). The CDR3 is CASRRDSQETQYF. CDR3 sequence (DNA): TGTGCCAGCAGAAGGGACAGCCAAGAGACCCAGTACTTC.

This chain joins TRBV5-3 and TRBJ1-2; no reliable D call. TRBV5-3 is sorted into the ORF group, with uncertain function. CDR3 length: 12 amino acids. The V gene lost 8 bases and the J gene lost 4 bases, with 12 bases spanning the gap. CDR3 region: CASKRDLYGYTF. The CDR3 bases are TGTGCCAGCAAGAGAGATCTCTATGGCTACACCTTC.

This rearrangement joins TRBV3-1 (or the pseudogene TRBV3-2) to TRBJ1-4; D possibly corresponds to TRBD1 (5 bases). Germline V gives CDR1 LGHDT, CDR2 YNNKEL (reference sequence). The V end lost 4 bases, the J end lost 7 bases, and 16 bases lay between the germline ends. The CDR3 length is 15 residues. CDR3 loop: CASSPRTRRGEKLFF. CDR3 DNA: TGTGCCAGCAGCCCACGGACTAGAAGGGGTGAAAAACTGTTTTTT.

The chain has TRBV4-1 and TRBJ2-3; 7 nucleotides line up with TRBD1. The V and J ends lost 0 bases and 0 bases, in that order; junction bases with no gene match: 9. Germline V gene sequence: CDR1 MGHRA, CDR2 YSYEKL. The CDR3 consists of 18 residues. Here the CDR3 DNA reads TGCGCCAGCAGCCAAGATGGGACAGCCCCACCTAGCACAGATACGCAGTATTTT. This codes for CASSQDGTAPPSTDTQYF.

The J gene is TRBJ2-7, the V gene TRBV6-6; 8 nucleotides align to TRBD2. V shed 6 bases and J 3 bases; nucleotides not matched to a gene: 4. The CDR3 contains 13 residues. Germline V gene data show CDR1 as MNHNY and CDR2 as SVGAGI (reference sequence). This chain's CDR3 is CASSQTSVYEQYF. The CDR3 nucleotides read TGTGCCAGCAGCCAGACTAGCGTCTACGAGCAGTACTTC.

The chain carries TRBV7-2 and TRBJ1-6; D is unresolved. The V end lost 0 bases, the J end lost 4 bases, and 19 bases lay between the germline ends. The CDR3 has 19 residues. The germline V gene has CDR1 SGHTA and CDR2 FQGNSA. The CDR3 DNA sequence: TGTGCCAGCAGCTTAGCCGGAGGTGGGGTCAAGAGATATAATTCACCCCTCCACTTT. Translating it yields CASSLAGGGVKRYNSPLHF.

This chain uses TRBV5-1 with TRBJ1-5; D not resolved. From germline, CDR1 is SGHRS and CDR2 YFSETQ. The V gene lost 1 base and the J gene lost 6 bases, with 8 bases spanning the gap. The CDR3 contains 13 residues. The CDR3 here is CASSLMPLQPQHF. Written as DNA, the CDR3 is TGCGCCAGCAGCTTGATGCCACTTCAGCCCCAGCATTTT. The whole variable domain, filled in from reference TRBV5-1 and TRBJ1-5, reads KAGVTQTPRYLIKTRGQQVTLSCSPISGHRSVSWYQQTPGQGLQFLFEYFSETQRNKGNFPGRFSGRQFSNSRSEMNVSTLELGDSALYLCASSLMPLQPQHFGDGTRLSIL.

This clone was seen only once. The V and J genes are TRBV27 and TRBJ1-1; 9 bases map to TRBD1. The CDR3 length is 16 residues. The V gene's germline CDR1 is MNHEY and CDR2 SMNVEV (reference sequence). Germline trimming cut 3 bases from V and 0 bases from J; bases unmatched to any gene: 5. The CDR3 reads CASSLDRGSMNTEAFF. DNA of the CDR3: TGTGCCAGCAGTTTGGACAGGGGAAGCATGAACACTGAAGCTTTCTTT.

The chain employs TRBV6-6 and TRBJ2-2, with 10 bases identical to TRBD1. The junction had 4 bases not matched to a gene; V was cut back by 0 bases and J by 6 bases. The CDR3 loop spans 16 amino acids. Germline assignment: CDR1 MNHNY and CDR2 SVGAGI (reference sequence). CDR3 amino acids: CASSYSPGTGAGELFF. The CDR3 nucleotides read TGTGCCAGCAGTTACTCCCCGGGGACAGGGGCCGGGGAGCTGTTTTTT.

The rearrangement joins TRBV6-5 to TRBJ1-1; D possibly corresponds to TRBD1 (5 bases). V was clipped by 4 bases and J by 1 base, with 13 bases between them. The CDR3 has 15 amino acids. CDR1 is MNHEY and CDR2 is SVGAGI in the germline V gene. The CDR3 DNA reads as TGTGCCAGCAGTTCGTGGATGGGGGGGAACACTGAAGCTTTCTTT. It codes for CASSSWMGGNTEAFF.

V is TRBV3-1 (or the pseudogene TRBV3-2) and J is TRBJ2-7, with 10 nucleotides matching TRBD1. This CDR3 spans 15 amino acids. Germline V gene data show CDR1 as LGHDT and CDR2 as YNNKEL (reference sequence). After removal of 4 bases from V and 7 bases from J, the junction contained 10 bases not matched to a gene. As DNA, the CDR3 is TGTGCCAGCAGCCCCTCGGACAGGGGGATACATGAGCAGTACTTC. Translated: CASSPSDRGIHEQYF.

The chain has TRBV4-2 and TRBJ1-1; 9 positions match TRBD1. The CDR3 has 16 amino acids. Germline V gene data show CDR1 as LGHNA and CDR2 as YNFKEQ. The trim removed 3 bases at V and 4 bases at J, leaving 9 bases unmatched. Here the CDR3 DNA reads TGTGCCAGCAGCCATCCTTTGGGACAGGGCTCCACTGAAGCTTTCTTT. Translation: CASSHPLGQGSTEAFF.

J is TRBJ2-3 and V is TRBV28, with 8 bases lining up with TRBD1. The CDR3 is 13 amino acids. Germline V gene lookup returns CDR1 MDHEN and CDR2 SYDVKM. Trimming cost V 6 bases and J 3 bases; bases outside gene matches: 2. The CDR3, as DNA: TGTGCCAGCAGGGACAGGGTTACAGATACGCAGTATTTT. Translated, it gives CASRDRVTDTQYF.

The chain has TRBV5-1 and TRBJ2-7, with 8 bases matching TRBD1. The CDR3 spans 13 residues. Germline-derived CDR1 and CDR2 are SGHRS and YFSETQ. Trimming removed 4 bases from V and 7 bases from J; junction bases left unmatched: 7. CDR3 nucleotide sequence: TGCGCCAGCAGCCCGGACAGGGTTCGAGAGCAGTACTTC. Translating gives CASSPDRVREQYF.

CDR3 amino acids: CASTRDSVNTGELFF. CDR3 coding DNA: TGTGCCAGCACTCGGGACTCGGTAAACACCGGGGAGCTGTTTTTT. This chain uses TRBV7-9 with TRBJ2-2; a weak D match, TRBD2 (6 bases). The CDR3 loop spans 15 amino acids. V was pared by 7 bases and J by 2 bases, with 14 bases between. The germline gives CDR1 SEHNR, CDR2 FQNEAQ (reference sequence).

Only one count was recorded for this clone. This chain joins TRBV12-3 or TRBV12-4 and TRBJ1-2; a possible D gene is TRBD1 (6 bases). This CDR3 has 13 amino acids. V was clipped by 3 bases and J by 8 bases, with 13 bases between them. CDR3 in DNA: TGTGCCAGCAGTTTTATGGGGGCGAGAGGCTACACCTTC. Encoded protein: CASSFMGARGYTF.

The V call is TRBV20-1, the J call TRBJ1-1; TRBD1 might be the D (6 bases). This CDR3 is 11 amino acids long. V was shortened by 3 bases and J by 8 bases, with 10 bases between the two germline ends. Germline V gene sequence: CDR1 DFQATT, CDR2 SNEGSKA (reference sequence). The CDR3 region is CSASPGTEAFF. CDR3 nucleotides: TGCAGTGCTAGTCCCGGGACAGAAGCTTTCTTT.

The rearrangement uses TRBV5-1 and TRBJ2-7; the match to TRBD1 covers 10 bases. Germline V gene sequence: CDR1 SGHRS, CDR2 YFSETQ. The CDR3 totals 15 residues. V was pared by 4 bases and J by 5 bases, with 9 bases of the junction left unmatched. CDR3 sequence reads: CASSPGQGNGHEQYF. For the CDR3, the DNA is TGCGCCAGCAGCCCGGGACAGGGGAATGGCCACGAGCAGTACTTC. The whole variable domain, remainder taken from reference TRBV5-1 and TRBJ2-7, is KAGVTQTPRYLIKTRGQQVTLSCSPISGHRSVSWYQQTPGQGLQFLFEYFSETQRNKGNFPGRFSGRQFSNSRSEMNVSTLELGDSALYLCASSPGQGNGHEQYFGPGTRLTVT.

This clone appeared once. CDR3 region: CARNPGQGNEQYF. The CDR3 nucleotides are TGCGCCAGGAATCCGGGACAGGGAAACGAGCAGTACTTC. The V gene is TRBV5-1, the J gene TRBJ2-7; 9 positions match TRBD1. The CDR3 sequence is 13 residues long. Germline trimming cut 8 bases from V and 5 bases from J; bases unmatched to any gene: 8. Germline CDR1 and CDR2: SGHRS and YFSETQ.